The 31 T cell receptor beta chains below were found in one sample sequenced in a study of shared clonotypes between healthy human individuals. The protocol was immunoSEQ multiplex PCR, while the TCRdb copy is restricted to in-frame clones and leaves out a portion. The repertoire holds approximately 510,000 clones, 79% seen once, with over 10% in the top ten. Sequences were obtained from PBMCs. The receptors stem from a woman between 35 and 50 years old in good health. Some clones in this sample may be carry-over from other donors' samples.

The rearrangement joins TRBV6-5 to TRBJ2-7; 8 bases map to TRBD2. The germline CDR1 and CDR2 sequences are MNHEY and SVGAGI. V gave up 10 bases and J gave up 0 bases; unmatched junction bases: 8. The CDR3 is made up of 14 amino acids. The CDR3 nucleotides are TGTGCCAACGCCCCCGGGACTAGCTCCTACGAGCAGTACTTC. It yields the protein CANAPGTSSYEQYF.

This chain links TRBV2 with TRBJ2-7, with 7 bases lining up with TRBD1. With V trimmed by 6 bases and J by 6 bases, 8 bases remained unmatched. CDR1 and CDR2 from the germline V gene are SNHLY and FYNNEI. CDR3 size: 13 residues. The CDR3 region is CASRGTPGGEQYF. The CDR3 DNA reads TGTGCCAGCAGGGGGACCCCAGGGGGCGAGCAGTACTTC.

V usage is TRBV7-9 and J usage is TRBJ2-1; tentatively, D is TRBD2 (7 bases). CDR3 length: 19 residues. Germline values: CDR1 SEHNR, CDR2 FQNEAQ (reference sequence). The germline V and J ends were trimmed by 5 bases and 4 bases, with 27 bases remaining between them. For the CDR3, the DNA is TGTGCCAGCAGCCCCCGTGGGGGCCTAGCGGTGGATGAATACAATGAGCAGTTCTTC. It is translated as CASSPRGGLAVDEYNEQFF.

The chain couples TRBV13 to TRBJ1-1, with D uncertain. Trimming pared 2 bases from V and 5 bases from J, leaving 12 bases between. Germline V gene sequence: CDR1 PRHDT, CDR2 FYEKMQ (reference sequence). The CDR3 sequence is 14 residues long. CDR3 in DNA: TGTGCCAGCAGCTTACGGGCCCCGGGGACTGAAGCTTTCTTT. Its translation: CASSLRAPGTEAFF. Based on the CDR3 plus reference TRBV13 and TRBJ1-1, the full variable domain is AAGVIQSPRHLIKEKRETATLKCYPIPRHDTVYWYQQGPGQDPQFLISFYEKMQSDKGSIPDRFSAQQFSDYHSELNMSSLELGDSALYFCASSLRAPGTEAFFGQGTRLTVV.

The genes are TRBV2 and TRBJ1-2; D remains ambiguous. Germline CDR1 and CDR2: SNHLY and FYNNEI. The CDR3 sequence is 14 residues long. V shed 6 bases and J shed 4 bases, with 15 bases lying between them. This chain's CDR3 is CASSRLPPTYGYTF. The CDR3 coding sequence is TGTGCCAGCAGCCGACTCCCCCCTACCTATGGCTACACCTTC. Full variable domain (outside the CDR3, taken from reference TRBV2 and TRBJ1-2): EPEVTQTPSHQVTQMGQEVILRCVPISNHLYFYWYRQILGQKVEFLVSFYNNEISEKSEIFDDQFSVERPDGSNFTLKIRSTKLEDSAMYFCASSRLPPTYGYTFGSGTRLTVV.

The genes are TRBV5-1 and TRBJ2-7, with 10 bases lining up with TRBD2. The CDR3 loop spans 15 amino acids. Germline values: CDR1 SGHRS, CDR2 YFSETQ. V lost 6 bases to trimming and J lost 1 base; unmatched junction nucleotides: 7. CDR3: CASTPSSGSSYEQYF. The CDR3 DNA reads TGCGCCAGCACCCCCTCTAGCGGGAGTTCCTACGAGCAGTACTTC.

The chain is built from TRBV28 and TRBJ2-5; D is unresolved. The CDR3 is 14 amino acids. Trimming removed 6 bases from V and 5 bases from J, with 16 bases in between. From germline, CDR1 is MDHEN and CDR2 SYDVKM. The CDR3 coding sequence is TGTGCCAGCAGCCACCCTTCCTTGAGGGAGACCCAGTACTTC. Protein: CASSHPSLRETQYF.

This chain links TRBV7-9 with TRBJ2-5; D unclear. The CDR3 is 13 amino acids. CDR1 SEHNR and CDR2 FQNEAQ come from the germline V gene (reference sequence). The germline V and J ends were trimmed by 5 bases and 3 bases, with 10 bases remaining between them. The CDR3: CASSPRAEETQYF. CDR3 coding DNA: TGTGCCAGCAGCCCCCGGGCCGAAGAGACCCAGTACTTC.

V gene TRBV27 combines with J gene TRBJ2-5; 8 bases line up with TRBD1. The CDR3 runs 14 residues. The trim removed 4 bases at V and 5 bases at J, leaving 6 bases unmatched. The germline CDR1 and CDR2 sequences are MNHEY and SMNVEV (reference sequence). CDR3 nucleotides: TGTGCCAGCAGTTATACAGGGGGACGGGAGACCCAGTACTTC. This codes for CASSYTGGRETQYF.

This clone was observed once. The rearrangement links TRBV18 to TRBJ2-7; D is perhaps TRBD2 (6 bases). The CDR3 totals 15 residues. The V gene's germline CDR1 is KGHSH and CDR2 LQKENI. V was clipped by 4 bases and J by 2 bases, with 15 bases between them. DNA for the CDR3: TGTGCCAGCTCACGACTAGGACACACCACCTACGAGCAGTACTTC. It yields the protein CASSRLGHTTYEQYF.

This chain links TRBV11-3 with TRBJ2-5; the match to TRBD1 covers 9 bases. The CDR3 sequence is 17 residues long. Looked up from germline, CDR1 is SGHNT and CDR2 is YENEEA. The V segment lost 5 bases and the J segment 1 base; nucleotides outside the gene matches: 11. CDR3 region: CASSPGTGYGVQETQYF. The DNA for the CDR3 is TGTGCCAGCAGCCCAGGGACAGGGTACGGTGTCCAAGAGACCCAGTACTTC.

This clone was observed a few times. V is TRBV2 and J is TRBJ2-5, with D possibly matching TRBD1 (5 bases). The DNA end lines up better with TRBJ2-7; the J call may be wrong. Germline CDR1 and CDR2: SNHLY and FYNNEI. This CDR3 spans 12 amino acids. CDR3 sequence: CASTTTGAEQYF. The CDR3 nucleotides read TGTGCCAGCACCACTACAGGTGCCGAGCAGTACTTC.

The chain carries TRBV30 and TRBJ2-5; 11 bases align to TRBD2. CDR3 length: 15 residues. Germline V CDR1 and CDR2: GTSNPN, SVGIG (reference sequence). After removal of 3 bases from V and 5 bases from J, the junction contained 8 bases not matched to a gene. The CDR3 DNA sequence: TGTGCCTGGAGCCCACTAGCGGGAGAGGTGGAGACCCAGTACTTC. Translation: CAWSPLAGEVETQYF.

This clone was seen many times. The V and J genes are TRBV4-2 and TRBJ2-6; D uncertain. The CDR3 length is 17 residues. Germline assignment: CDR1 LGHNA and CDR2 YNFKEQ. V dropped 8 bases and J dropped 0 bases, with 17 bases sitting between them. This CDR3 is CASVRSETSSGANVLTF. As DNA, the CDR3 is TGTGCCAGCGTAAGGAGCGAAACCTCCTCTGGGGCCAACGTCCTGACTTTC.

The chain links TRBV5-1 to TRBJ2-2, with 8 bases that match TRBD1. The CDR3 consists of 16 residues. J was trimmed by 2 bases and V by 4 bases; bases with no gene match: 7. Germline CDR1 and CDR2: SGHRS and YFSETQ. CDR3 protein: CASSPAGTGNTGELFF. CDR3 DNA: TGCGCCAGCAGCCCTGCCGGGACAGGCAACACCGGGGAGCTGTTTTTT.

This chain uses TRBV5-1 with TRBJ2-1; 8 bases are a match to TRBD1. Germline V gene lookup returns CDR1 SGHRS and CDR2 YFSETQ. This CDR3 has 16 residues. The J segment lost 9 bases and the V segment lost 3 bases, leaving 14 bases of the junction unmatched. The DNA of the CDR3 is TGCGCCAGCAGCTGGGGACAGGCCCGGGCAATAGGTGAGCAGTTCTTC. This codes for CASSWGQARAIGEQFF.

The sample holds a few counts of this clone. V is TRBV13 and J is TRBJ2-1, with D perhaps being TRBD1 or TRBD2 (6 bases each). The germline V gene has CDR1 PRHDT and CDR2 FYEKMQ (reference sequence). Trimming left V 3 bases short and J 2 bases short, with 14 bases between. The length of the CDR3 is 16 residues. As DNA, the CDR3 is TGTGCCAGCAGCTTGGGGGGACGGACAGCCTACAATGAGCAGTTCTTC. Its protein product is CASSLGGRTAYNEQFF.

Comments on this clone: Other DNA sequences of this sample code for an identical CDR3. The chain uses TRBV29-1 and TRBJ1-1; the match to TRBD1 covers 9 bases. J lost 2 bases, V lost 2 bases, and 0 bases had no gene match. Germline CDR1 SQVTM, CDR2 ANQGSEA. This CDR3 region has 13 residues. DNA of the CDR3: TGCAGCGTTGAAACAGGGGGCAACACTGAAGCTTTCTTT. Translating it yields CSVETGGNTEAFF.

This chain connects TRBV19 to TRBJ1-1, with D unresolved. Germline V gene lookup returns CDR1 LNHDA and CDR2 SQIVND (reference sequence). V shed 3 bases and J shed 1 base, with 9 bases lying between them. This CDR3 spans 14 amino acids. The CDR3 DNA reads as TGTGCCAGTAGTATTCGCGACACGAACACTGAAGCTTTCTTT. As protein: CASSIRDTNTEAFF.

In its sample, this clone was seen a few times. V gene TRBV7-9 combines with J gene TRBJ1-2, with a possible D match to TRBD1 (6 bases). With 1 base removed from V and 3 bases from J, the gap between germline ends came to 6 bases. This CDR3 region has 13 residues. Germline V gives CDR1 SEHNR, CDR2 FQNEAQ (reference sequence). This chain's CDR3 is CASSLDRDYGYTF. DNA for the CDR3: TGTGCCAGCAGCTTAGACAGGGACTATGGCTACACCTTC.

This sequence joins TRBV18 and TRBJ2-1; 10 bases agree with TRBD2. With V trimmed by 0 bases and J by 0 bases, 8 bases remained unmatched. The CDR3 contains 19 residues. Germline V gene lookup returns CDR1 KGHSH and CDR2 LQKENI. The CDR3, as DNA: TGTGCCAGCTCACCACCGGGACTAGCGCGATACCCCTCCTACAATGAGCAGTTCTTC. Amino acid sequence: CASSPPGLARYPSYNEQFF.

The chain couples TRBV5-1 to TRBJ2-2, with 7 bases that match TRBD2. From germline, CDR1 is SGHRS and CDR2 YFSETQ. The CDR3 sequence is 15 residues long. V dropped 4 bases and J dropped 4; count of bases not matched to a gene: 7. The CDR3 DNA reads TGCGCCAGCAGCCCGCGGGAGTACCTCACCGGGGAGCTGTTTTTT. It yields the protein CASSPREYLTGELFF.

CDR3 nucleotides: TGTGCCAGCAGCTTAGGGGAGCATCAGCCCCAGCATTTT. Protein product: CASSLGEHQPQHF. The rearrangement joins TRBV7-7 to TRBJ1-5; no clear D. The CDR3 totals 13 residues. The V gene lost 1 base and the J gene lost 5 bases, with 6 bases spanning the gap. CDR1 SSHAT and CDR2 FNYEAQ come from the germline V gene (reference sequence).

This chain uses TRBV7-3 with TRBJ1-4; perhaps TRBD1 as D (6 bases). Germline-derived CDR1 and CDR2 are SGHTA and FQGTGA. This CDR3 is 16 amino acids long. V lost 1 base and J lost 3, with 12 bases in between. DNA for the CDR3: TGTGCCAGCAGCTTAATGTGGGGGGCTGCTAATGAAAAACTGTTTTTT. Translation gives CASSLMWGAANEKLFF.

The chain employs TRBV10-3 and TRBJ1-5; 7 bases line up with TRBD1. The V gene end was trimmed by 6 bases and the J gene end by 3 bases; junction bases not matched to a gene: 8. The germline V gene encodes CDR1 ENHRY and CDR2 SYGVKD. The CDR3 contains 15 residues. The CDR3 DNA follows: TGTGCCATCAGCTTGGGACAGCACCACAATCAGCCCCAGCATTTT. This gives the protein CAISLGQHHNQPQHF.

The chain uses TRBV28 and TRBJ2-7; tentative D call: TRBD1 (5 bases). Germline CDR1 is MDHEN and CDR2 is SYDVKM. Trimming shortened V by 10 bases and J by 2 bases, and 15 bases separated the two germline ends. The CDR3 runs 13 residues. CDR3 coding DNA: TGTGCCACCGCTCCAAAAGGGGCCTACGAGCAGTACTTC. Protein: CATAPKGAYEQYF.

The V call is TRBV7-2, the J call TRBJ1-4; weak D call: TRBD1 (5 bases). The CDR3 extends over 14 amino acids. Trimming removed 2 bases at V and 5 bases at J, with 9 bases between. The germline V gene encodes CDR1 SGHTA and CDR2 FQGNSA. CDR3 amino acids: CASSLMGGNEKLFF. CDR3 coding DNA: TGTGCCAGCAGCTTAATGGGGGGAAATGAAAAACTGTTTTTT. Filled out from reference TRBV7-2 and TRBJ1-4, the complete variable domain reads GAGVSQSPSNKVTEKGKDVELRCDPISGHTALYWYRQSLGQGLEFLIYFQGNSAPDKSGLPSDRFSAERTGGSVSTLTIQRTQQEDSAVYLCASSLMGGNEKLFFGSGTQLSVL.

This clone occurred once. This chain uses TRBV7-2 with TRBJ2-5, with 11 bases that match TRBD2. Germline V gene sequence: CDR1 SGHTA, CDR2 FQGNSA. Germline trimming cut 2 bases from V and 0 bases from J; bases unmatched to any gene: 5. This CDR3 has 17 amino acids. CDR3 sequence reads: CASSLRLAGTYQETQYF. The CDR3 DNA follows: TGTGCCAGCAGCTTACGACTAGCGGGAACGTACCAAGAGACCCAGTACTTC.

This chain joins TRBV27 and TRBJ2-2, with D hard to call. Germline-derived CDR1 and CDR2 are MNHEY and SMNVEV (reference sequence). V dropped 7 bases and J dropped 0 bases, with 12 bases sitting between them. This CDR3 has 15 amino acids. CDR3 sequence reads: CASIPSFANTGELFF. DNA for the CDR3: TGTGCCAGCATACCCAGTTTCGCGAACACCGGGGAGCTGTTTTTT.

This chain uses TRBV29-1 with TRBJ2-5, with D possibly matching TRBD2 (6 bases). This CDR3 spans 13 amino acids. V was trimmed by 4 bases and J by 5 bases, leaving 14 bases between them. CDR1 SQVTM and CDR2 ANQGSEA come from the germline V gene. CDR3 sequence: CSVAGSSGETQYF. In DNA, the CDR3 is TGCAGCGTTGCGGGGTCAAGCGGGGAGACCCAGTACTTC.

The chain is built from TRBV2 and TRBJ1-1; TRBD1 matches at 9 bases. Per germline, CDR1 SNHLY and CDR2 FYNNEI. This CDR3 is 14 amino acids long. V dropped 6 bases and J dropped 4; count of bases not matched to a gene: 6. The CDR3 sequence is CASRIQGAPTEAFF. The CDR3 bases are TGTGCCAGCAGGATACAGGGGGCGCCCACTGAAGCTTTCTTT.